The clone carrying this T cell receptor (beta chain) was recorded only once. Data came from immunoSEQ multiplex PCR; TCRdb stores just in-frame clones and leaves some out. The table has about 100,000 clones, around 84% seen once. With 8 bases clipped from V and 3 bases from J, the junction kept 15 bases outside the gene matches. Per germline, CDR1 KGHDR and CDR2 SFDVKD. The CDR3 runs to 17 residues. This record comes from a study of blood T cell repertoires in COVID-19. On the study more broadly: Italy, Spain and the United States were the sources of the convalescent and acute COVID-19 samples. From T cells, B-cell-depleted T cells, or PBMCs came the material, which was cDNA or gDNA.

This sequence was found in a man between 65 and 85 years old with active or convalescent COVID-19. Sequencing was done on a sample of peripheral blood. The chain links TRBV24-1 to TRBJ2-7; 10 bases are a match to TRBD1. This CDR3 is CATNLYPGQGLVYEQYF. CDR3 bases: TGTGCCACCAACTTATATCCGGGACAGGGGCTTGTCTACGAGCAGTACTTC.